Below, 28 T cell receptor beta chains from the same sample are listed, as sequenced in a study of blood T cell repertoires in COVID-19 (dated by TCRdb to 2019 to 2021). The method behind the library was the immunoSEQ multiplex PCR assay. This is the immuneACCESS table as TCRdb keeps it, with only in-frame sequences that have V and J called. A part of the clones is gone; compared with another copy, unresolved V genes explain less than half, and the rest is unexplained. The sample records 25,000 to 35,000 clones, about 89% of which are singletons. Jointly, the top ten make up more than 8% of the sample. Sequences were obtained from peripheral blood. Source of these receptors: a human donor with active COVID-19. The donor label of this sample is uncertain.

The V and J genes are TRBV5-1 and TRBJ2-1; a weak D match, TRBD1 (5 bases). V was cut by 1 base and J by 9 bases, with 11 bases left in between. The CDR3 covers 13 residues. CDR1 SGHRS and CDR2 YFSETQ come from the germline V gene. CDR3 nucleotide sequence: TGCGCCAGCAGCTTGCAGGGTGCGGCTGAGCAGTTCTTC. It specifies CASSLQGAAEQFF.

CDR3 protein: CASSFSGREGETQYF. DNA of the CDR3: TGTGCCAGCAGCTTCTCGGGGAGGGAAGGGGAGACCCAGTACTTC. The chain has TRBV7-9 and TRBJ2-5; 7 nucleotides match TRBD2. CDR1 SEHNR and CDR2 FQNEAQ come from the germline V gene (reference sequence). With 3 bases clipped from V and 5 bases from J, the junction kept 9 bases outside the gene matches. The CDR3 covers 15 residues.

This chain joins TRBV2 and TRBJ1-5, with D maybe TRBD1 (5 bases). The germline V gene encodes CDR1 SNHLY and CDR2 FYNNEI. The V end was cut by 6 bases, the J end by 7 bases, with 16 bases between. The CDR3 sequence is 14 residues long. The CDR3: CASSPARGGQPQHF. As DNA, the CDR3 is TGTGCCAGCAGCCCCGCCCGGGGGGGACAGCCCCAGCATTTT.

This chain uses TRBV3-1 (or the pseudogene TRBV3-2) with TRBJ2-3; 8 nucleotides line up with TRBD2. The CDR3 totals 15 residues. Trimming removed 2 bases from V and 5 bases from J; junction bases left unmatched: 6. Germline V lookup: CDR1 LGHDT, CDR2 YNNKEL (reference sequence). CDR3 nucleotides: TGTGCCAGCAGCCAATGGACTAGCTGGGTAGATACGCAGTATTTT. As protein: CASSQWTSWVDTQYF.

The rearrangement links TRBV5-4 to TRBJ2-1; 14 positions agree with TRBD2. Germline V gene data show CDR1 as SGHNT and CDR2 as YYREEE (reference sequence). The ends lost 4 bases at V and 9 bases at J; junction bases unmatched: 6. The CDR3 covers 15 residues. CDR3 sequence reads: CASSMGLAGVGEQFF. The CDR3 nucleotides read TGTGCCAGCAGCATGGGACTAGCGGGAGTTGGTGAGCAGTTCTTC.

The genes are TRBV19 and TRBJ1-2; 7 nucleotides match TRBD1. This CDR3 region has 14 residues. The germline CDR1 and CDR2 sequences are LNHDA and SQIVND (reference sequence). Germline trimming cut 6 bases from V and 2 bases from J; bases unmatched to any gene: 6. The CDR3 region is CASRGGQANYGYTF. CDR3 sequence (DNA): TGTGCCAGTAGGGGAGGACAGGCGAACTATGGCTACACCTTC.

The V and J genes are TRBV10-3 and TRBJ2-5; 7 bases are a match to TRBD1. Trimming cost V 6 bases and J 7 bases; bases outside gene matches: 11. The CDR3 has 14 amino acids. Germline CDR1 is ENHRY and CDR2 is SYGVKD. The chain's CDR3 is CAIRTGRGSGTQYF. The CDR3, as DNA: TGTGCCATCAGGACAGGGAGAGGCTCGGGGACCCAGTACTTC.

This chain's CDR3 is CACNAGTYNEQFF. DNA for the CDR3: TGTGCCTGTAATGCAGGTACATACAATGAGCAGTTCTTC. The gene calls are TRBV19 and TRBJ2-1, with D unresolved. CDR1 and CDR2 from the germline V gene are LNHDA and SQIVND (reference sequence). Deletions cut 11 bases from V and 4 bases from J, with 15 bases between. This CDR3 has 13 amino acids. Full variable domain (outside the CDR3, taken from reference TRBV19 and TRBJ2-1): DGGITQSPKYLFRKEGQNVTLSCEQNLNHDAMYWYRQDPGQGLRLIYYSQIVNDFQKGDIAEGYSVSREKKESFPLTVTSAQKNPTAFYLCACNAGTYNEQFFGPGTRLTVL.

The chain links TRBV21-1 to TRBJ2-7; the table's D call, TRBD2, has no DNA check behind it. TRBV21-1 is reported as a pseudogene. This CDR3 contains 14 residues. Here the CDR3 DNA reads TGTGCCAGCTTAGGATGGAGGGCTGACTACGAGCAGTACTTC. Translating it yields CASLGWRADYEQYF.

The chain has TRBV6-2 or TRBV6-3 and TRBJ2-5; 8 nucleotides agree with TRBD2. Germline V lookup: CDR1 MNHEY, CDR2 SVGEGT. J gave up 7 bases and V 5 bases, and 6 bases lay outside the gene matches. CDR3 length equals 13 residues. CDR3 residues: CASSPPTSVTQYF. As DNA, the CDR3 is TGTGCCAGCAGTCCCCCGACTAGCGTGACCCAGTACTTC.

V is TRBV5-6 and J is TRBJ2-5, with 10 bases matching TRBD2. V dropped 4 bases and J dropped 1; count of bases not matched to a gene: 7. In germline, CDR1 is SGHDT, CDR2 YYEEEE. CDR3 size: 16 residues. The CDR3 here is CASSPRLAGVQETQYF. The CDR3 bases are TGTGCCAGCAGCCCTCGCCTAGCGGGGGTCCAAGAGACCCAGTACTTC.

The chain links TRBV30 to TRBJ2-5; a possible D gene is TRBD1 (7 bases). The CDR3 is 17 residues long. Germline V gene data show CDR1 as GTSNPN and CDR2 as SVGIG (reference sequence). With 3 bases removed from V and 7 bases from J, the gap between germline ends came to 27 bases. This chain's CDR3 is CAWRRRGRGTFSGTQYF. CDR3 DNA sequence: TGTGCCTGGAGACGGAGGGGCAGGGGGACGTTTTCGGGGACCCAGTACTTC.

This clone turned up a few times. The J gene is TRBJ2-3, the V gene TRBV27, with 12 bases matching TRBD2. Germline V gene lookup returns CDR1 MNHEY and CDR2 SMNVEV (reference sequence). The V gene end was trimmed by 6 bases and the J gene end by 6 bases; junction bases not matched to a gene: 7. The CDR3 consists of 15 residues. The CDR3 spells CASSQTSGSVDTQYF. CDR3 nucleotides: TGTGCCAGCAGCCAGACTAGCGGGAGTGTTGATACGCAGTATTTT.

The CDR3, as DNA: TGTGCCACCAGTGCGGGGGGCAGCACAGATACGCAGTATTTT. Amino acid sequence: CATSAGGSTDTQYF. The chain is built from TRBV24-1 and TRBJ2-3; perhaps TRBD2 as D (7 bases). Trimming pared 5 bases from V and 0 bases from J, leaving 8 bases between. This CDR3 region has 14 residues. The germline gives CDR1 KGHDR, CDR2 SFDVKD.

The gene calls are TRBV21-1 and TRBJ1-1; TRBD1, as called in the table, went unchecked against the DNA. TRBV21-1 is assigned pseudogene status. This CDR3 region has 19 residues. CDR3 sequence reads: CASSKKGTGGTERNTEAFF. CDR3 coding DNA: TGTGCCAGCAGCAAAAAGGGCACAGGGGGCACGGAGAGGAACACTGAAGCTTTCTTT.

The genes are TRBV3-1 (or the pseudogene TRBV3-2) and TRBJ2-1; 13 bases line up with TRBD2. V dropped 7 bases and J dropped 9; count of bases not matched to a gene: 6. This CDR3 has 14 residues. The V gene's germline CDR1 is LGHDT and CDR2 YNNKEL (reference sequence). In DNA form, the CDR3 reads TGTGCCAGCACGACTAGCGGGAGGTTTGGTGAGCAGTTCTTC. It translates to CASTTSGRFGEQFF.

The chain employs TRBV9 and TRBJ2-7; 8 nucleotides line up with TRBD1. Germline values: CDR1 SGDLS, CDR2 YYNGEE. With 4 bases clipped from V and 2 bases from J, the junction kept 5 bases outside the gene matches. This CDR3 contains 14 residues. The CDR3 nucleotides are TGTGCCAGCAGCCGGACGGGACAGGCCTACGAGCAGTACTTC. This codes for CASSRTGQAYEQYF.

This chain connects TRBV27 to TRBJ1-1; maybe TRBD1 (6 bases). Between the trimmed V and J ends, which lost 0 bases and 3 bases, there was a span of 8 bases. CDR3 size: 14 residues. The germline gives CDR1 MNHEY, CDR2 SMNVEV (reference sequence). The CDR3 bases are TGTGCCAGCAGTTTATCGGACAGCTACACTGAAGCTTTCTTT. It translates to CASSLSDSYTEAFF.

This clone was seen only once. The CDR3, as DNA: TGCGCCAGCAGTGGGCCAGGCCAAGCCAAAAACATTCAGTACTTC. Translation: CASSGPGQAKNIQYF. The genes are TRBV10-1 and TRBJ2-4; unclear D gene. This CDR3 is built from 15 residues. Trimming removed 4 bases from V and 0 bases from J, with 10 bases in between. Per germline, CDR1 WNHNN and CDR2 SYGVQD (reference sequence).

The V call is TRBV7-8, the J call TRBJ1-3; 8 bases map to TRBD1. V gave up 2 bases and J gave up 4 bases; unmatched junction bases: 7. This CDR3 has 16 residues. Per germline, CDR1 SGHVS and CDR2 FQNEAQ. DNA of the CDR3: TGTGCCAGCAGCTTATTCGGGGCAGGGGGCGGAAACACCATATATTTT. It encodes CASSLFGAGGGNTIYF.

The V gene is TRBV3-1 (or the pseudogene TRBV3-2), the J gene TRBJ2-7, with 7 bases aligning to TRBD1. CDR1 LGHDT and CDR2 YNNKEL come from the germline V gene (reference sequence). V shed 3 bases, J shed 5 bases, and the junction held 10 bases outside the gene matches. This CDR3 is built from 15 residues. The CDR3 nucleotides read TGTGCCAGCAGCCAGAGACAGGGTTATCGGAACGAGCAGTACTTC. Translating gives CASSQRQGYRNEQYF.

The rearrangement uses TRBV9 and TRBJ1-1, with TRBD1 matching over 7 bases. This CDR3 has 15 residues. Germline trimming cut 0 bases from V and 0 bases from J; bases unmatched to any gene: 2. Germline V gene lookup returns CDR1 SGDLS and CDR2 YYNGEE. CDR3 region: CASSVEGAVNTEAFF. CDR3 coding DNA: TGTGCCAGCAGCGTAGAGGGGGCGGTGAACACTGAAGCTTTCTTT.

This clone was detected a few times. This sequence joins TRBV30 and TRBJ1-1; maybe TRBD1 (5 bases). This CDR3 comprises 16 residues. V was cut by 3 bases and J by 3 bases, with 20 bases left in between. Germline V CDR1 and CDR2: GTSNPN, SVGIG (reference sequence). The CDR3 sequence is CAWSFLPPGKDTEAFF. Here the CDR3 DNA reads TGTGCCTGGAGCTTTCTCCCCCCAGGGAAGGACACTGAAGCTTTCTTT.

The chain is built from TRBV6-2 or TRBV6-3 and TRBJ1-1; possibly TRBD1 for D (5 bases). Germline V gene sequence: CDR1 MNHEY, CDR2 SVGEGT. This CDR3 has 15 amino acids. V dropped 6 bases and J dropped 0 bases, with 14 bases sitting between them. The CDR3 region has the DNA TGTGCCAGCAGCGCCCGACAGAGTCTGAACACTGAAGCTTTCTTT. It specifies CASSARQSLNTEAFF.

The chain is built from TRBV27 and TRBJ1-3; D is possibly TRBD1 (6 bases). Germline CDR1 reads MNHEY; CDR2 reads SMNVEV (reference sequence). The CDR3 sequence is 16 residues long. The V and J ends lost 5 bases and 0 bases respectively, with 14 bases between them. CDR3 sequence: CASSLSWGLSGNTIYF. CDR3 nucleotides: TGTGCCAGCAGTCTCTCCTGGGGGCTCTCTGGAAACACCATATATTTT.

The chain recombines TRBV6-5 with TRBJ1-2, with unresolved D. The V end was cut by 0 bases, the J end by 5 bases, with 13 bases between. The CDR3 consists of 15 residues. The germline V gene encodes CDR1 MNHEY and CDR2 SVGAGI. The CDR3 DNA follows: TGTGCCAGCAGTTACTCTAGAGGTATTGAGTATGGCTACACCTTC. Protein product: CASSYSRGIEYGYTF.

The rearrangement uses TRBV7-2 and TRBJ1-2; 7 bases align to TRBD1. Germline V CDR1 and CDR2: SGHTA, FQGNSA. The CDR3 contains 17 residues. The junction had 15 bases not matched to a gene; V was cut back by 2 bases and J by 6 bases. CDR3 in DNA: TGTGCCAGCAGCTTAAAGTTCGGGGAAGGCAGGGGGAATGGCTACACCTTC. Amino acid sequence: CASSLKFGEGRGNGYTF.

The chain joins TRBV28 to TRBJ2-4; maybe TRBD2 (5 bases). This CDR3 contains 12 residues. V lost 3 bases, J lost 7 bases, and 7 bases lay in between. The germline V gene has CDR1 MDHEN and CDR2 SYDVKM. CDR3: CASSFRGNIQYF. The CDR3 DNA reads TGTGCCAGCAGTTTCCGGGGTAACATTCAGTACTTC. The full variable domain, its missing parts supplied by reference TRBV28 and TRBJ2-4, is DVKVTQSSRYLVKRTGEKVFLECVQDMDHENMFWYRQDPGLGLRLIYFSYDVKMKEKGDIPEGYSVSREKKERFSLILESASTNQTSMYLCASSFRGNIQYFGAGTRLSVL.